The clone carrying this T cell receptor beta chain was recorded a few times. The data were produced by immunoSEQ multiplex PCR, yet TCRdb's version contains in-frame clones alone and is incomplete. The data contain around 340,000 clones, 85% to 95% of them singletons. V was shortened by 6 bases and J by 0 bases, with 25 bases between the two germline ends. This CDR3 region has 19 residues. Germline V gene sequence: CDR1 MNHEY, CDR2 SMNVEV (reference sequence). This record comes from a study of shared T cell receptors in the human thymus. The specimen was thymocytes. This sequence originates from a human donor. The chain recombines TRBV27 with TRBJ2-3; a weak D match, TRBD1 (6 bases). The CDR3 loop reads CASRGKTGNEYFSTDTQYF. CDR3 nucleotide sequence: TGTGCCAGCAGAGGAAAAACAGGGAATGAATATTTTAGCACAGATACGCAGTATTTT.